This T cell receptor beta chain was found in a study of T cell repertoires in cytomegalovirus infection. At the level of the study: It was the public TCR beta signatures that indicated both CMV infection and matching HLA type.

TCRdb analysed the reads with MiXCR anew, one entry per CDR3 protein. The repertoire holds approximately 140,000 distinct CDR3 sequences, with about 24% as singletons. CDR1 is MNHEY and CDR2 is SMNVEV in the germline V gene (reference sequence). Trimming removed 7 bases from V and 1 base from J; junction bases left unmatched: 8. This CDR3 is 15 amino acids long. In regard to this clonotype: The antigen is not known.

The clonotype comes from a human donor in good health (CMV status not recorded). Some clones in this sample may be carry-over from other donors' samples. Sequenced material: PBMCs, sequenced either directly or after in vitro stimulation (not recorded which). V and J are TRBV27 and TRBJ2-3, with TRBD2 matching over 7 bases. CDR3 region: CASTKSGEGTDTQYF. In nucleotides, the CDR3 is TGTGCCAGCACTAAAAGCGGGGAAGGCACAGATACGCAGTATTTT.